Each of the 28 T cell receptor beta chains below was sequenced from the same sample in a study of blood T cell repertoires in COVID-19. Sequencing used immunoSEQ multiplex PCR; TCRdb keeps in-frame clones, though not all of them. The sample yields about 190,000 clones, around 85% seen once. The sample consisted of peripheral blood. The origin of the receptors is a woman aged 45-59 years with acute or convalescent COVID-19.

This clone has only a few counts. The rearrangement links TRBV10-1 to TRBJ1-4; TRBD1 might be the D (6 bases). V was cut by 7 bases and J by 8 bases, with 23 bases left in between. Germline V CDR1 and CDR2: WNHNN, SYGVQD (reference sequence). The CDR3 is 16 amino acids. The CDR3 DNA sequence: TGCGCCAGCAAGTGGACAGCGCCCGACCACTGGGAAAAACTGTTTTTT. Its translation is CASKWTAPDHWEKLFF.

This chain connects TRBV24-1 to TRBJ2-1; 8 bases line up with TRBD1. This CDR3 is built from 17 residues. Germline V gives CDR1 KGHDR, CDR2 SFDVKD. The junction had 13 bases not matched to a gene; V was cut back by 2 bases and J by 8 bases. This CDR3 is CATSDSSGTGPVDEQFF. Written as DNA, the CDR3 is TGTGCCACCAGTGATTCGTCGGGGACAGGACCCGTAGATGAGCAGTTCTTC.

The DNA for the CDR3 is TGTGCCAGCAGCATAGACAGGATCGCTTTCTTT. Protein product: CASSIDRIAFF. The rearrangement uses TRBV12-3 or TRBV12-4 and TRBJ1-1, with TRBD1 as a possible D gene (6 bases). Trimming took 6 bases from V and 11 from J, leaving 13 bases between them. The CDR3 runs to 11 residues.

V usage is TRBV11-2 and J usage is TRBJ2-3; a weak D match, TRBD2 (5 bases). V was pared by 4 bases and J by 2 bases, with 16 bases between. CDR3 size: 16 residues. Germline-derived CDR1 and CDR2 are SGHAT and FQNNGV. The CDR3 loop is CASSSGRGPVTDTQYF. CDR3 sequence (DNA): TGTGCCAGCAGCTCTGGCAGAGGGCCCGTCACAGATACGCAGTATTTT.

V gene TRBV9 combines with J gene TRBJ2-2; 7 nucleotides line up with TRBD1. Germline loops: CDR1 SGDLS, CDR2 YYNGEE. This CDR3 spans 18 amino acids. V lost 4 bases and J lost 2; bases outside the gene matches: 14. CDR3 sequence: CASSILPMTGLNTGELFF. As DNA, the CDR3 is TGTGCCAGCAGCATCCTCCCTATGACAGGGTTAAACACCGGGGAGCTGTTTTTT.

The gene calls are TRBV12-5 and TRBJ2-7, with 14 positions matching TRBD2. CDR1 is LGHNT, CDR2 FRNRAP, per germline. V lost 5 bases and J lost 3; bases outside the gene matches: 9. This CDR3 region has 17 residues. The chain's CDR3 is CASGQTSGRAPDYEQYF. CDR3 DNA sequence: TGTGCTAGTGGTCAGACTAGCGGGAGGGCCCCTGACTACGAGCAGTACTTC.

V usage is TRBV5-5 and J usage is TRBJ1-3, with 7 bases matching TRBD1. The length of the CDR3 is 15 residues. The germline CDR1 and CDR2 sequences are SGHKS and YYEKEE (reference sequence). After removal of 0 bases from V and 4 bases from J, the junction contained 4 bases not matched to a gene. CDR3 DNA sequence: TGTGCCAGCAGCTTGGGACTACAGGGGGGAAACACCATATATTTT. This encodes CASSLGLQGGNTIYF.

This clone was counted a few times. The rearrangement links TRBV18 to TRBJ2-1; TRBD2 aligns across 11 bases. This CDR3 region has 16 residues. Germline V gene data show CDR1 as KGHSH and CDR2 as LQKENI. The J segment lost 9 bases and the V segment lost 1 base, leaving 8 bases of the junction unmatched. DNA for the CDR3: TGTGCCAGCTCACCACGGTCACTAGCGGGAGAGAGTGAGCAGTTCTTC. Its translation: CASSPRSLAGESEQFF.

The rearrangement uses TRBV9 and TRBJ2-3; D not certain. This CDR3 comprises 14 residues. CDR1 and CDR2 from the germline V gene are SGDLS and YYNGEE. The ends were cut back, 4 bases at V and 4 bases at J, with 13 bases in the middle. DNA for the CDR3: TGTGCCAGCAGCCCTACCTCCAGCGCAGATACGCAGTATTTT. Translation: CASSPTSSADTQYF.

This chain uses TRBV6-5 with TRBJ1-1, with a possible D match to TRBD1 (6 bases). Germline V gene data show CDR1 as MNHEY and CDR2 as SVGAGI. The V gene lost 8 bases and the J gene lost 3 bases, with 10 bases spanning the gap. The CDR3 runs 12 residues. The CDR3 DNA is TGTGCCAGCGGCAGGACAGACACTGAAGCTTTCTTT. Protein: CASGRTDTEAFF.

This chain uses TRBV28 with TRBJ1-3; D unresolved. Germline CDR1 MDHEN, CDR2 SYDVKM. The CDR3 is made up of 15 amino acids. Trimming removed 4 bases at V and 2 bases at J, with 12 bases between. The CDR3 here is CASSSTSITGNTIYF. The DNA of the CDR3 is TGTGCCAGCAGTTCAACTTCCATTACTGGAAACACCATATATTTT.

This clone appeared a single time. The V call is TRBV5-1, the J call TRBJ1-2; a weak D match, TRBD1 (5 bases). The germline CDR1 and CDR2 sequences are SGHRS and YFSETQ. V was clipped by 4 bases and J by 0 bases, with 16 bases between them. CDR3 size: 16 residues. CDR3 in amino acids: CASSPLTTATNYGYTF. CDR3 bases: TGCGCCAGCAGCCCACTGACGACAGCGACTAACTATGGCTACACCTTC. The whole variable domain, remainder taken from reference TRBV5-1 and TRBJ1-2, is KAGVTQTPRYLIKTRGQQVTLSCSPISGHRSVSWYQQTPGQGLQFLFEYFSETQRNKGNFPGRFSGRQFSNSRSEMNVSTLELGDSALYLCASSPLTTATNYGYTFGSGTRLTVV.

Written as DNA, the CDR3 is TGTGCCAGCAGCTTAGGCGAGAACCGCCCTCGACTCGAGCAGTACTTC. It specifies CASSLGENRPRLEQYF. V is TRBV7-2 and J is TRBJ2-7; no firm D call. The CDR3 runs 16 residues. V was trimmed by 1 base and J by 6 bases, leaving 19 bases between them. CDR1 is SGHTA, CDR2 FQGNSA, per germline.

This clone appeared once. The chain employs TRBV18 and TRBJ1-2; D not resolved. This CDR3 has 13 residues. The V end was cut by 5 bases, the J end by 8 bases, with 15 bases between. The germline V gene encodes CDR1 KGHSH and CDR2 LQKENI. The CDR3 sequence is CASSEIPGSGYTF. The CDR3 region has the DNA TGTGCCAGCTCAGAGATTCCAGGTTCAGGCTACACCTTC. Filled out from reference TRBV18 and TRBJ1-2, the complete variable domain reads NAGVMQNPRHLVRRRGQEARLRCSPMKGHSHVYWYRQLPEEGLKFMVYLQKENIIDESGMPKERFSAEFPKEGPSILRIQQVVRGDSAAYFCASSEIPGSGYTFGSGTRLTVV.

Here the CDR3 reads CASSFVGQGETQYF. CDR3 in DNA: TGTGCCAGCAGTTTTGTGGGACAAGGAGAGACCCAGTACTTC. This sequence joins TRBV27 and TRBJ2-5, with a tentative D call TRBD1 (6 bases). Trimming removed 3 bases at V and 4 bases at J, with 12 bases between. The CDR3 spans 14 residues. Germline CDR1 is MNHEY and CDR2 is SMNVEV (reference sequence).

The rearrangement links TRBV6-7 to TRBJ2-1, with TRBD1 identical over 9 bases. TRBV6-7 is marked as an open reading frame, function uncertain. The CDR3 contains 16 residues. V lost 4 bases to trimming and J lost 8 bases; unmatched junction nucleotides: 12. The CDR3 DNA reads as TGTGCCAGCAGTTCCACACAGGGGGCTCTCAGCGATGAGCAGTTCTTC. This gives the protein CASSSTQGALSDEQFF.

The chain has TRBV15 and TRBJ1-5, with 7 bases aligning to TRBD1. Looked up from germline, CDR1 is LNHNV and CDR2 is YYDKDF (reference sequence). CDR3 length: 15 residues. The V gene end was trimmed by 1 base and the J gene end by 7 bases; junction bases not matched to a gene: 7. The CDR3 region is CATSRGQGFKQPQHF. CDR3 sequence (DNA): TGTGCCACCAGCAGAGGACAGGGCTTTAAACAGCCCCAGCATTTT.

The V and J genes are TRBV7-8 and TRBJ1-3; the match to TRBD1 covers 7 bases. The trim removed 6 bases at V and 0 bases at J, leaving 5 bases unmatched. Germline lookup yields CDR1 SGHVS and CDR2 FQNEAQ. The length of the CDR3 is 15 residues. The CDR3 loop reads CASRPNRGSGNTIYF. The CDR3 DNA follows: TGTGCCAGCAGACCAAACAGGGGCTCTGGAAACACCATATATTTT.

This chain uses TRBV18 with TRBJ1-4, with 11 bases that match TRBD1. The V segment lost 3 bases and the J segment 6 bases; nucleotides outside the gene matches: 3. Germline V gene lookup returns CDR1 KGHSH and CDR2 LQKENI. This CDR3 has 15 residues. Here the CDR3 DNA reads TGTGCCAGCTCACCGGCGGGACAGGGGGATGAAAAACTGTTTTTT. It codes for CASSPAGQGDEKLFF.

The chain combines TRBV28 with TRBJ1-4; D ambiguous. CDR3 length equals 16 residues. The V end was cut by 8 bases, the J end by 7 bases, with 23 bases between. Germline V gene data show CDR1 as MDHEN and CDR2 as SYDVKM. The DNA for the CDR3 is TGTGCCAGCTCCGACCATCTGGGGAACCGGGGTGAAAAACTGTTTTTT. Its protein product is CASSDHLGNRGEKLFF.

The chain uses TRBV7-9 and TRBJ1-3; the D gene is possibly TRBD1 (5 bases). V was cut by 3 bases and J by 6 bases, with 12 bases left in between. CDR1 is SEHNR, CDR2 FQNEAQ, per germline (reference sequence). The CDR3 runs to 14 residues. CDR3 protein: CASSFGGDKNTIYF. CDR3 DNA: TGTGCCAGCAGCTTTGGAGGGGATAAAAACACCATATATTTT.

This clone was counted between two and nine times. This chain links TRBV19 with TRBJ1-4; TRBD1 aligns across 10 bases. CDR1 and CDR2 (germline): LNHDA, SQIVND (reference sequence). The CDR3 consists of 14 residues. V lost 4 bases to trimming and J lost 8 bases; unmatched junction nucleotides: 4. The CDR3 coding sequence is TGTGCCAGTAGTAGGGACAGGGGAGGAGAAAAACTGTTTTTT. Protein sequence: CASSRDRGGEKLFF.

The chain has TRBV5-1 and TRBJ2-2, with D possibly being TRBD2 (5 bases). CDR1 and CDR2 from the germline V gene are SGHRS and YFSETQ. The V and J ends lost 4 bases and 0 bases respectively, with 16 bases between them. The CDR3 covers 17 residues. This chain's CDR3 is CASSPPSSQANTGELFF. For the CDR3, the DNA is TGCGCCAGCAGCCCGCCATCTAGCCAGGCGAACACCGGGGAGCTGTTTTTT.

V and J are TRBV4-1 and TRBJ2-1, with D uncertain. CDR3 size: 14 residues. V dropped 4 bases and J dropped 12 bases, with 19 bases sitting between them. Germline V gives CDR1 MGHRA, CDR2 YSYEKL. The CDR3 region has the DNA TGCGCCAGCAGCCCCCAGATGACTTCAGAAGGGCAGTTCTTC. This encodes CASSPQMTSEGQFF.

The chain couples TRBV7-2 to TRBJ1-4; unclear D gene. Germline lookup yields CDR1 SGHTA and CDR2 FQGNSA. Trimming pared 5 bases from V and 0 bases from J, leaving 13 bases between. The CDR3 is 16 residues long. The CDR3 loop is CASSPSRVATNEKLFF. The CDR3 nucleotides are TGTGCCAGCAGCCCGAGTCGGGTTGCAACTAATGAAAAACTGTTTTTT.

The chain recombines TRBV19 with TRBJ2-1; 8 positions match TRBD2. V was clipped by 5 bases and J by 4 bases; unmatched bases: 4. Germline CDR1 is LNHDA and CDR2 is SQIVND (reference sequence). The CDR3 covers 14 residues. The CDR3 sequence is CASSVIAGYNEQFF. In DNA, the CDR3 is TGTGCCAGTAGTGTAATAGCGGGGTACAATGAGCAGTTCTTC.

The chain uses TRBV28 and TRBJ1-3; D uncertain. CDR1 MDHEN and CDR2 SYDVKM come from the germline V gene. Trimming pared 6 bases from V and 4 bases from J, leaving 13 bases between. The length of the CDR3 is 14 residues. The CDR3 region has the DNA TGTGCCAGCAGCCGCGACACCGGAGGAAACACCATATATTTT. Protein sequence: CASSRDTGGNTIYF. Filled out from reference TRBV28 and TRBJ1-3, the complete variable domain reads DVKVTQSSRYLVKRTGEKVFLECVQDMDHENMFWYRQDPGLGLRLIYFSYDVKMKEKGDIPEGYSVSREKKERFSLILESASTNQTSMYLCASSRDTGGNTIYFGEGSWLTVV.

The DNA of the CDR3 is TGTGCCAGCAGCTTAGTGGAGCGACCAAGCACAGATACGCAGTATTTT. It codes for CASSLVERPSTDTQYF. The chain combines TRBV7-2 with TRBJ2-3; D unresolved. The length of the CDR3 is 16 residues. V was shortened by 1 base and J by 0 bases, with 11 bases between the two germline ends. CDR1 SGHTA and CDR2 FQGNSA come from the germline V gene.